This T cell receptor (beta chain) was sequenced during a study of blood T cell repertoires in COVID-19. Study-wide context: T cells, B-cell-depleted T cells, or PBMCs supplied cDNA or gDNA.

Using immunoSEQ multiplex PCR, the repertoire was profiled, and TCRdb retains in-frame clones only, with some absent. The sample lists about 330,000 clones; 88% were seen once. Germline CDR1 reads MNHEY; CDR2 reads SVGEGT. V was cut by 1 base and J by 5 bases, with 12 bases left in between. The CDR3 consists of 15 residues. The sample was peripheral blood. The rearrangement joins TRBV6-2 or TRBV6-3 to TRBJ2-1, with D possibly being TRBD2 (5 bases). This sequence was found in a woman in her 50s with active or convalescent COVID-19. CDR3 coding DNA: TGTGCCAGCAGTTACTGGCGTCGGGGAAACAATGAGCAGTTCTTC. This encodes CASSYWRRGNNEQFF.